A single sample is the source of the 31 T cell receptor beta chains below, sequenced in a study of shared clonotypes between healthy human individuals. Only CD45RO-negative cells positively selected for CCR7 counted as naive CD8 cells, so terminally differentiated effector memory CD45RA+ cells were excluded. Generated by immunoSEQ multiplex PCR, the TCRdb table keeps only in-frame clones and is missing some. The repertoire holds roughly 2 million clones, with approximately 95% as singletons. The sample consisted of naive CD8+ T cells sorted from blood. These receptors originate from a man between 18 and 35 years old in good health.

The chain is built from TRBV5-6 and TRBJ2-5, with 14 positions matching TRBD2. The CDR3 covers 16 residues. V was pared by 4 bases and J by 4 bases, with 6 bases of the junction left unmatched. Germline values: CDR1 SGHDT, CDR2 YYEEEE. The CDR3 sequence is CASSPGLAGAPETQYF. The CDR3 region has the DNA TGTGCCAGCAGCCCGGGACTAGCGGGAGCCCCAGAGACCCAGTACTTC. Using reference TRBV5-6 and TRBJ2-5 for the parts outside the CDR3, the full variable domain is DAGVTQSPTHLIKTRGQQVTLRCSPKSGHDTVSWYQQALGQGPQFIFQYYEEEERQRGNFPDRFSGHQFPNYSSELNVNALLLGDSALYLCASSPGLAGAPETQYFGPGTRLLVL.

This chain connects TRBV5-1 to TRBJ1-6; TRBD1 aligns across 7 bases. The J segment lost 0 bases and the V segment lost 4 bases, leaving 4 bases of the junction unmatched. CDR1 and CDR2 from the germline V gene are SGHRS and YFSETQ. This CDR3 has 16 residues. The chain's CDR3 is CASSATGASYNSPLHF. In nucleotides, the CDR3 is TGCGCCAGCAGCGCAACAGGGGCCTCCTATAATTCACCCCTCCACTTT.

This chain's CDR3 is CASSPTGLAGEEGTDTQYF. The CDR3 DNA is TGCGCCAGCAGCCCAACGGGACTAGCGGGAGAGGAGGGCACAGATACGCAGTATTTT. This rearrangement joins TRBV4-3 to TRBJ2-3; 14 positions agree with TRBD2. Looked up from germline, CDR1 is LGHNA and CDR2 is YSLEER. The CDR3 totals 19 residues. With V trimmed by 4 bases and J by 1 base, 10 bases remained unmatched.

Points on this clone: The same CDR3 arises from other DNA sequences in this sample as well. The CDR3 DNA reads as TGTGCCAGCAGCGGGACTAGCGGGAGCACAGATACGCAGTATTTT. This gives the protein CASSGTSGSTDTQYF. V and J are TRBV9 and TRBJ2-3; the match to TRBD2 covers 11 bases. With 3 bases clipped from V and 0 bases from J, the junction kept 0 bases outside the gene matches. In germline, CDR1 is SGDLS, CDR2 YYNGEE. This CDR3 comprises 15 residues.

This clone has only one observation. The chain combines TRBV4-1 with TRBJ2-3, with 15 bases that match TRBD2. J lost 4 bases, V lost 2 bases, and 16 bases had no gene match. This CDR3 has 21 amino acids. Per germline, CDR1 MGHRA and CDR2 YSYEKL. CDR3 nucleotides: TGCGCCAGCAGCCAACGCCAAGGACTAGCGGGAGGGCCGGCGGTTCCAGATACGCAGTATTTT. It yields the protein CASSQRQGLAGGPAVPDTQYF.

The chain uses TRBV9 and TRBJ2-2; 9 bases agree with TRBD1. There are 15 residues in the CDR3. The V segment lost 4 bases and the J segment 7 bases; nucleotides outside the gene matches: 8. CDR1 is SGDLS, CDR2 YYNGEE, per germline. The CDR3 spells CASSTGTGFGGELFF. The CDR3 nucleotides read TGTGCCAGCAGCACCGGGACAGGGTTTGGCGGGGAGCTGTTTTTT. The full variable domain, its missing parts supplied by reference TRBV9 and TRBJ2-2, is DSGVTQTPKHLITATGQRVTLRCSPRSGDLSVYWYQQSLDQGLQFLIQYYNGEERAKGNILERFSAQQFPDLHSELNLSSLELGDSALYFCASSTGTGFGGELFFGEGSRLTVL.

This chain joins TRBV27 and TRBJ2-7; TRBD2 matches at 7 bases. The ends lost 0 bases at V and 0 bases at J; junction bases unmatched: 2. The CDR3 totals 15 residues. From germline, CDR1 is MNHEY and CDR2 SMNVEV (reference sequence). CDR3 bases: TGTGCCAGCAGTTTATCTCGGGACTACTCCTACGAGCAGTACTTC. It codes for CASSLSRDYSYEQYF.

The V and J genes are TRBV4-1 and TRBJ1-2; TRBD1 aligns across 9 bases. V shed 4 bases and J 5 bases; nucleotides not matched to a gene: 14. CDR3 length: 17 residues. Germline values: CDR1 MGHRA, CDR2 YSYEKL. In nucleotides, the CDR3 is TGCGCCAGCAGCCCCAAACAGGGGGCCTCGGACTATTATGGCTACACCTTC. This encodes CASSPKQGASDYYGYTF.

This rearrangement joins TRBV29-1 to TRBJ1-3, with D possibly TRBD1 on 5 matching bases. The CDR3 has 14 residues. Trimming shortened V by 4 bases and J by 0 bases, and 10 bases separated the two germline ends. The germline V gene has CDR1 SQVTM and CDR2 ANQGSEA. This CDR3 is CSVGDVDSGNTIYF. The CDR3 nucleotides are TGCAGCGTTGGGGACGTCGACTCTGGAAACACCATATATTTT.

The genes are TRBV4-3 and TRBJ2-5; TRBD2 is a possible D gene (5 bases). The CDR3 covers 14 residues. Per germline, CDR1 LGHNA and CDR2 YSLEER. Between the trimmed V and J ends, which lost 0 bases and 3 bases, there was a span of 8 bases. CDR3 DNA: TGCGCCAGCAGCCAAGATACCGGGGAAGAGACCCAGTACTTC. It specifies CASSQDTGEETQYF.

This clone is a singleton in its sample. The V call is TRBV25-1, the J call TRBJ2-3; D is ambiguous. The CDR3 covers 12 residues. The ends were cut back, 10 bases at V and 1 base at J, with 9 bases in the middle. Per germline, CDR1 MGHDK and CDR2 SYGVNS. The CDR3 sequence is CATRLGTDTQYF. CDR3 nucleotide sequence: TGTGCCACCAGGTTAGGCACAGATACGCAGTATTTT.

This chain uses TRBV6-5 with TRBJ1-1, with TRBD1 matching over 7 bases. The CDR3 covers 14 residues. In germline, CDR1 is MNHEY, CDR2 SVGAGI. V shed 7 bases and J 2 bases; nucleotides not matched to a gene: 7. DNA for the CDR3: TGTGCCAGCACCCTGACAGGGCCCAACACTGAAGCTTTCTTT. Translation gives CASTLTGPNTEAFF.

The chain carries TRBV27 and TRBJ1-4; no firm D call. From germline, CDR1 is MNHEY and CDR2 SMNVEV (reference sequence). The CDR3 has 14 amino acids. Trimming removed 5 bases at V and 6 bases at J, with 13 bases between. The CDR3 DNA reads as TGTGCCAGCAGTCTATGGGGATTCGATGAAAAACTGTTTTTT. Translation gives CASSLWGFDEKLFF.

V is TRBV28 and J is TRBJ1-5; D is uncertain. The CDR3 runs to 15 residues. V shed 1 base and J shed 0 bases, with 7 bases lying between them. Germline V CDR1 and CDR2: MDHEN, SYDVKM. The CDR3 loop reads CASSLYGLSNQPQHF. The CDR3 DNA follows: TGTGCCAGCAGTTTATACGGCCTTAGCAATCAGCCCCAGCATTTT. Variable domain in full (rest from reference TRBV28 and TRBJ1-5): DVKVTQSSRYLVKRTGEKVFLECVQDMDHENMFWYRQDPGLGLRLIYFSYDVKMKEKGDIPEGYSVSREKKERFSLILESASTNQTSMYLCASSLYGLSNQPQHFGDGTRLSIL.

This clone was picked up one time. At one end, the junction sequence differs from germline, possibly due to a read error. The V and J genes are TRBV2 and TRBJ2-7; a weak D match, TRBD1 (6 bases). This CDR3 contains 15 residues. Per the germline V gene, CDR1 is SNHLY and CDR2 is FYNNEI. For the CDR3, the DNA is TGTGCCAGCAGCGAAGGGTATTACAGGGAACACGAGCAGTACTTC. Its translation is CASSEGYYREHEQYF. The full variable domain, completed using reference TRBV2 and TRBJ2-7, is EPEVTQTPSHQVTQMGQEVILRCVPISNHLYFYWYRQILGQKVEFLVSFYNNEISEKSEIFDDQFSVERPDGSNFTLKIRSTKLEDSAMYFCASSEGYYREHEQYFGPGTRLTVT.

Turning to this clone: Other DNA variants within this sample encode the same CDR3. The chain uses TRBV28 and TRBJ2-7, with 9 bases aligning to TRBD2. Germline V gene data show CDR1 as MDHEN and CDR2 as SYDVKM. The V gene end was trimmed by 3 bases and the J gene end by 1 base; junction bases not matched to a gene: 1. The CDR3 loop spans 14 amino acids. CDR3 residues: CASSLSGGSYEQYF. The DNA of the CDR3 is TGTGCCAGCAGTTTGAGCGGGGGGTCCTACGAGCAGTACTTC.

The genes are TRBV10-3 and TRBJ2-3; D gene uncertain. The CDR3 length is 12 residues. Looked up from germline, CDR1 is ENHRY and CDR2 is SYGVKD. The V end was cut by 7 bases, the J end by 6 bases, with 11 bases between. The CDR3 bases are TGTGCCATCAACTCACCCTGGGATACGCAGTATTTT. It yields the protein CAINSPWDTQYF.

The rearrangement joins TRBV5-5 to TRBJ1-6; 8 bases align to TRBD1. J gave up 10 bases and V 1 base, and 7 bases lay outside the gene matches. CDR3 length equals 15 residues. In germline, CDR1 is SGHKS, CDR2 YYEKEE (reference sequence). CDR3 sequence (DNA): TGTGCCAGCAGCTTGTCAGGGGGCCTTGGCTCACCCCTCCACTTT. It specifies CASSLSGGLGSPLHF.

This sequence joins TRBV11-2 and TRBJ2-7; D gene ambiguous. Trimming stripped 1 base from V and 5 bases from J, with 9 bases between. Germline loops: CDR1 SGHAT, CDR2 FQNNGV. The CDR3 runs 13 residues. CDR3 DNA: TGTGCCAGCAGCTTAGTCGTGGGCCACGAGCAGTACTTC. Translated, it gives CASSLVVGHEQYF.

This rearrangement joins TRBV19 to TRBJ2-7, with 10 bases lining up with TRBD2. With 3 bases clipped from V and 6 bases from J, the junction kept 5 bases outside the gene matches. The CDR3 is made up of 14 amino acids. Germline V gives CDR1 LNHDA, CDR2 SQIVND (reference sequence). CDR3 protein: CASSIGTSAGEQYF. In DNA form, the CDR3 reads TGTGCCAGTAGTATCGGGACTAGCGCTGGCGAGCAGTACTTC.

V usage is TRBV14 and J usage is TRBJ2-7; D not certain. V shed 3 bases and J shed 2 bases, with 11 bases lying between them. The CDR3 consists of 14 residues. Germline V gives CDR1 SGHDN, CDR2 FVKESK. CDR3 sequence (DNA): TGTGCCAGCAGCCAGGTCGGTCCGGCCTACGAGCAGTACTTC. This gives the protein CASSQVGPAYEQYF.

V gene TRBV4-3 combines with J gene TRBJ2-2, with 10 bases fitting TRBD2. Per germline, CDR1 LGHNA and CDR2 YSLEER. CDR3 size: 16 residues. J gave up 7 bases and V 0 bases, and 5 bases lay outside the gene matches. CDR3 in amino acids: CASSQDVPSGSGELFF. The CDR3 DNA reads TGCGCCAGCAGCCAAGATGTACCTAGCGGGAGCGGGGAGCTGTTTTTT.

The chain couples TRBV7-9 to TRBJ2-7; 7 nucleotides match TRBD2. Germline CDR1 reads SEHNR; CDR2 reads FQNEAQ (reference sequence). The ends lost 7 bases at V and 3 bases at J; junction bases unmatched: 15. This CDR3 is built from 16 residues. In DNA form, the CDR3 reads TGTGCCAGCATCCCTCCCGGTGGCGGGAGCCGCTACGAGCAGTACTTC. This sequence encodes CASIPPGGGSRYEQYF.

V usage is TRBV5-6 and J usage is TRBJ2-1, with TRBD2 matching over 12 bases. CDR3 length: 19 residues. The V and J ends lost 3 bases and 2 bases, in that order; junction bases with no gene match: 12. Germline lookup yields CDR1 SGHDT and CDR2 YYEEEE. The CDR3 region has the DNA TGTGCCAGCAGCTACTCCGGGACTAGCGGGCTAATTACCTACAATGAGCAGTTCTTC. This gives the protein CASSYSGTSGLITYNEQFF.

In its sample, this clone was seen once. The chain couples TRBV14 to TRBJ2-1; 10 bases map to TRBD2. The V gene end was trimmed by 2 bases and the J gene end by 2 bases; junction bases not matched to a gene: 6. This CDR3 is 17 amino acids long. Germline V gene lookup returns CDR1 SGHDN and CDR2 FVKESK. The DNA for the CDR3 is TGTGCCAGCAGCCAACCAAGACTAGCGGGCACCTACAATGAGCAGTTCTTC. Translation: CASSQPRLAGTYNEQFF.

About this clone itself: Other nucleotide sequences in the sample specify the same CDR3. This sequence joins TRBV13 and TRBJ1-5; D perhaps matches TRBD1 (5 bases). V was trimmed by 0 bases and J by 2 bases, leaving 5 bases between them. The CDR3 is 14 amino acids. The germline CDR1 and CDR2 sequences are PRHDT and FYEKMQ (reference sequence). The CDR3 here is CASSLGGGNQPQHF. CDR3 nucleotide sequence: TGTGCCAGCAGCTTAGGGGGGGGCAATCAGCCCCAGCATTTT.

The chain joins TRBV7-8 to TRBJ2-3, with D perhaps matching TRBD1 (5 bases). Trimming removed 1 base from V and 2 bases from J, with 10 bases in between. Germline V gene lookup returns CDR1 SGHVS and CDR2 FQNEAQ. The CDR3 has 15 amino acids. CDR3 region: CASSLGGAHTDTQYF. DNA of the CDR3: TGTGCCAGCAGCTTAGGGGGCGCACACACAGATACGCAGTATTTT.

This chain connects TRBV11-1 to TRBJ2-7; 7 bases agree with TRBD1. The CDR3 is 14 residues long. Germline CDR1 and CDR2: SGHAT and FQDESV (reference sequence). Trimming removed 2 bases from V and 7 bases from J; junction bases left unmatched: 8. The CDR3 loop is CASSLWQGGYEQYF. The CDR3 coding sequence is TGTGCCAGCAGCTTATGGCAAGGGGGCTATGAGCAGTACTTC.

This chain joins TRBV28 and TRBJ1-5; a possible D gene is TRBD1 (6 bases). V lost 1 base and J lost 1, with 11 bases in between. CDR1 and CDR2 from the germline V gene are MDHEN and SYDVKM. The CDR3 loop spans 16 amino acids. CDR3 protein: CASSLLGGMSNQPQHF. CDR3 sequence (DNA): TGTGCCAGCAGTTTATTAGGGGGTATGAGCAATCAGCCCCAGCATTTT.

The chain couples TRBV10-3 to TRBJ2-1; no clear D gene. Trimming stripped 0 bases from V and 0 bases from J, with 18 bases between. Germline values: CDR1 ENHRY, CDR2 SYGVKD. This CDR3 region has 19 residues. CDR3 loop: CAISESSHEAQSSYNEQFF. The CDR3 DNA sequence: TGTGCCATCAGTGAGTCCTCACACGAAGCGCAAAGCTCCTACAATGAGCAGTTCTTC.

The chain is built from TRBV28 and TRBJ2-3, with D uncertain. This CDR3 has 14 amino acids. V lost 6 bases and J lost 1, with 11 bases in between. CDR1 is MDHEN, CDR2 SYDVKM, per germline. The CDR3 spells CASSLDPGTDTQYF. CDR3 coding DNA: TGTGCCAGCAGCCTGGACCCTGGCACAGATACGCAGTATTTT.